The rows below give T cell receptor beta chains drawn from one sample of a study of blood T cell repertoires in COVID-19. Using immunoSEQ multiplex PCR, the repertoire was profiled, and TCRdb retains in-frame clones only, with some absent. The sample consists of over 130,000 clones, about 77% of them appearing once. Sequences were obtained from peripheral blood. Source of these receptors: a woman between 45 and 65 years old with active or convalescent COVID-19. The CDR3 runs from the conserved cysteine through the conserved F or W.

CDR3: CATSGGTAYNEQFF; V: TRBV24-1; J: TRBJ2-1
CDR3: CASSQLGPDQPQHF; V: TRBV19; J: TRBJ1-5
CDR3: CASSTHRREEETQYF; V: TRBV28; J: TRBJ2-5
CDR3: CATAVAGVETQYF; V: TRBV7-2; J: TRBJ2-5
CDR3: CASSVVYGSEQYF; V: TRBV9; J: TRBJ2-7
CDR3: CASSLGTSGGALETQYF; V: TRBV5-1; J: TRBJ2-5
CDR3: CASRSGLVVDSPLHF; V: TRBV28; J: TRBJ1-6
CDR3: CASSASAGGRVVYEQYF; V: TRBV28; J: TRBJ2-7
CDR3: CASLDREVNYGYTF; V: TRBV2; J: TRBJ1-2
CDR3: CATTALPNEQFF; V: TRBV19; J: TRBJ2-1
CDR3: CASSKKPQENRDNQPQHF; V: TRBV21-1; J: TRBJ1-5
CDR3: CASRGGTGNTEAFF; V: TRBV6-5; J: TRBJ1-1
CDR3: CASSEERTAFLNTGELFF; V: TRBV4-2; J: TRBJ2-2
CDR3: CASSEQQGQETQYF; V: TRBV2; J: TRBJ2-5
CDR3: CASNPTGVGNQPQHF; V: TRBV6-5; J: TRBJ1-5
CDR3: CASGMTANTGELFF; V: TRBV9; J: TRBJ2-2
CDR3: CATEEGDREHRGAVF; V: TRBV24-1; J: TRBJ2-2
CDR3: CAISDGAGDGYTF; V: TRBV10-3; J: TRBJ1-2
CDR3: CASSPSGQGDEKLFF; V: TRBV7-9; J: TRBJ1-4
CDR3: CASSSPALGGNQPQHF; V: TRBV28; J: TRBJ1-5
CDR3: CASSPARDRWYEQFF; V: TRBV18; J: TRBJ2-1
CDR3: CASSQEGGDQPQHF; V: TRBV4-3; J: TRBJ1-5
CDR3: CASSLLTENYGYTF; V: TRBV28; J: TRBJ1-2
CDR3: CASSLRDKNTGELFF; V: TRBV5-1; J: TRBJ2-2
CDR3: CASTKQGTGSPLHF; V: TRBV6-6; J: TRBJ1-6
CDR3: CASSPPASQRYEQYF; V: TRBV4-2; J: TRBJ2-7
CDR3: CSGRLAGGINEQFF; V: TRBV29-1; J: TRBJ2-1
CDR3: CATSETRSTDTQYF; V: TRBV24-1; J: TRBJ2-3
CDR3: CASSQGGSGGFREQYF; V: TRBV4-2; J: TRBJ2-7
CDR3: CASSSGPDRGGEAFF; V: TRBV6-5; J: TRBJ1-1
CDR3: CASSRGLAGGPDTQYF; V: TRBV19; J: TRBJ2-3
CDR3: CASGSLYEQYF; V: TRBV9; J: TRBJ2-7
CDR3: CASSRRPVAGGESYEQYF; V: TRBV4-3; J: TRBJ2-7
CDR3: CASSISGGYTF; V: TRBV19; J: TRBJ1-2
CDR3: CSVDPSGVEDTQYF; V: TRBV29-1; J: TRBJ2-3
CDR3: CASSSASRETGELFF; V: TRBV5-6; J: TRBJ2-2
CDR3: CRAGTDYGYTF; V: TRBV20-1; J: TRBJ1-2